These 14 T cell receptor beta chains came from one sample sequenced in a study of chemoradiotherapy in HPV16-positive cancers. Assay: immunoSEQ multiplex PCR; the TCRdb copy retains only in-frame clones and omits some. The table records 14,000 or so clones, roughly 80% of them present only once. This sample was obtained from a patient who underwent chemoradiotherapy. Receptors were obtained from a human donor with HPV-associated anogenital cancer.

The chain has TRBV5-1 and TRBJ2-5, with D perhaps matching TRBD1 (6 bases). The V gene's germline CDR1 is SGHRS and CDR2 YFSETQ. V gave up 2 bases and J gave up 5 bases, with 10 bases separating them. The CDR3 covers 13 residues. CDR3 DNA sequence: TGCGCCAGCAGCTTTTGGGGGCCGGAGACCCAGTACTTC. Translation gives CASSFWGPETQYF. Full variable domain (rest looked up from reference TRBV5-1 and TRBJ2-5): KAGVTQTPRYLIKTRGQQVTLSCSPISGHRSVSWYQQTPGQGLQFLFEYFSETQRNKGNFPGRFSGRQFSNSRSEMNVSTLELGDSALYLCASSFWGPETQYFGPGTRLLVL.

The V and J genes are TRBV5-5 and TRBJ2-7; D is perhaps TRBD2 (6 bases). This CDR3 has 15 amino acids. The V end lost 4 bases, the J end lost 3 bases, and 17 bases lay between the germline ends. Germline V gives CDR1 SGHKS, CDR2 YYEKEE (reference sequence). For the CDR3, the DNA is TGTGCCAGCAGCCCTCATTTAGCGGATTACTACGAGCAGTACTTC. This sequence encodes CASSPHLADYYEQYF.

The chain joins TRBV28 to TRBJ2-7; TRBD1 is a possible D gene (6 bases). The CDR3 is made up of 12 amino acids. V was cut by 6 bases and J by 4 bases, with 10 bases left in between. CDR1 is MDHEN, CDR2 SYDVKM, per germline. CDR3 protein: CASRQTGYEQYF. CDR3 in DNA: TGTGCCAGCAGGCAGACAGGTTACGAGCAGTACTTC. Full variable domain (outside the CDR3, taken from reference TRBV28 and TRBJ2-7): DVKVTQSSRYLVKRTGEKVFLECVQDMDHENMFWYRQDPGLGLRLIYFSYDVKMKEKGDIPEGYSVSREKKERFSLILESASTNQTSMYLCASRQTGYEQYFGPGTRLTVT.

The J gene is TRBJ1-1, the V gene TRBV6-5, with 8 nucleotides matching TRBD1. The CDR3 is made up of 11 amino acids. Germline-derived CDR1 and CDR2 are MNHEY and SVGAGI. The J segment lost 11 bases and the V segment lost 6 bases, leaving 5 bases of the junction unmatched. This CDR3 reads CASSNRGVAFF. The CDR3 nucleotides read TGTGCCAGCAGCAACAGGGGGGTGGCTTTCTTT.

The chain joins TRBV5-4 to TRBJ2-3, with 13 bases identical to TRBD2. V trimming: 4 bases; J trimming: 1 base; junction bases outside the gene matches: 15. The CDR3 totals 20 residues. The V gene's germline CDR1 is SGHNT and CDR2 YYREEE (reference sequence). As DNA, the CDR3 is TGTGCCAGCAGCGTAACAAGACTAGCGGGGGGAGCCTACGGCACAGATACGCAGTATTTT. Amino acids: CASSVTRLAGGAYGTDTQYF.

The genes are TRBV6-5 and TRBJ2-7; the D is unclear. Trimming shortened V by 6 bases and J by 5 bases, and 14 bases separated the two germline ends. The CDR3 sequence is 13 residues long. CDR1 and CDR2 from the germline V gene are MNHEY and SVGAGI. CDR3 sequence (DNA): TGTGCCAGCAGCCTTTTTAGTGGGCACGAGCAGTACTTC. Amino acids: CASSLFSGHEQYF.

This clone was detected only once. The V call is TRBV5-1, the J call TRBJ2-3; D gene ambiguous. This CDR3 region has 16 residues. The germline CDR1 and CDR2 sequences are SGHRS and YFSETQ. Trimming pared 1 base from V and 5 bases from J, leaving 17 bases between. The CDR3 DNA is TGCGCCAGCAGCTTGTCGGCTAGTGGTCGGGTAGATACGCAGTATTTT. As protein: CASSLSASGRVDTQYF.

This sequence joins TRBV11-2 and TRBJ2-2; 8 nucleotides match TRBD2. The CDR3 loop spans 15 amino acids. Germline V gene data show CDR1 as SGHAT and CDR2 as FQNNGV. The V and J ends lost 3 bases and 5 bases, in that order; junction bases with no gene match: 5. The chain's CDR3 is CASSFGGAWTGELFF. Here the CDR3 DNA reads TGTGCCAGCAGCTTCGGGGGGGCGTGGACCGGGGAGCTGTTTTTT. The full variable domain, with the rest looked up from reference TRBV11-2 and TRBJ2-2, is EAGVAQSPRYKIIEKRQSVAFWCNPISGHATLYWYQQILGQGPKLLIQFQNNGVVDDSQLPKDRFSAERLKGVDSTLKIQPAKLEDSAVYLCASSFGGAWTGELFFGEGSRLTVL.

V is TRBV7-2 and J is TRBJ2-1, with 7 bases matching TRBD1. CDR3 length equals 15 residues. V gave up 7 bases and J gave up 7 bases; unmatched junction bases: 13. Germline CDR1 SGHTA, CDR2 FQGNSA. The CDR3 loop is CASTLQGSSVNEQFF. The CDR3 bases are TGTGCCAGCACCCTACAGGGGTCGTCGGTAAATGAGCAGTTCTTC.

The rearrangement uses TRBV7-2 and TRBJ1-2; perhaps TRBD1 as D (5 bases). In germline, CDR1 is SGHTA, CDR2 FQGNSA. The length of the CDR3 is 16 residues. Trimming pared 11 bases from V and 4 bases from J, leaving 26 bases between. The CDR3 is CAGLGTDNRLSYGYTF. The CDR3 bases are TGTGCCGGCTTGGGGACCGACAACAGGTTGTCCTATGGCTACACCTTC.

The chain has TRBV9 and TRBJ2-5, with TRBD1 matching 8 bases. V lost 4 bases, J lost 4 bases, and 6 bases stayed unmatched. This CDR3 spans 14 amino acids. Germline CDR1 and CDR2: SGDLS and YYNGEE. The CDR3 spells CASSRTGFGETQYF. CDR3 bases: TGTGCCAGCAGCAGGACAGGGTTCGGAGAGACCCAGTACTTC.

This sequence joins TRBV30 and TRBJ1-2; 9 bases fit TRBD1. J lost 6 bases, V lost 1 base, and 6 bases had no gene match. CDR1 and CDR2 from the germline V gene are GTSNPN and SVGIG (reference sequence). The CDR3 runs 14 residues. The CDR3 coding sequence is TGTGCCTGGAGTGGGGGACAGGGTATAAATGGCTACACCTTC. It is translated as CAWSGGQGINGYTF. Looking up the rest from reference TRBV30 and TRBJ1-2 gives the full variable domain: SQTIHQWPATLVQPVGSPLSLECTVEGTSNPNLYWYRQAAGRGLQLLFYSVGIGQISSEVPQNLSASRPQDRQFILSSKKLLLSDSGFYLCAWSGGQGINGYTFGSGTRLTVV.

This chain's CDR3 is CASSKDLLSNTEAFF. The DNA of the CDR3 is TGTGCCAGCAGCAAAGACCTTTTATCGAACACTGAAGCTTTCTTT. This chain connects TRBV7-9 to TRBJ1-1; D gene ambiguous. With 5 bases removed from V and 1 base from J, the gap between germline ends came to 14 bases. Germline loops: CDR1 SEHNR, CDR2 FQNEAQ (reference sequence). The CDR3 sequence is 15 residues long.

The chain couples TRBV4-1 to TRBJ2-5; D is possibly TRBD1 (6 bases). Per germline, CDR1 MGHRA and CDR2 YSYEKL. V was shortened by 3 bases and J by 7 bases, with 18 bases between the two germline ends. This CDR3 region has 15 residues. CDR3 nucleotide sequence: TGCGCCAGCAGCCACAACGGACAGCCTGAGGGGACCCAGTACTTC. This translates into CASSHNGQPEGTQYF.